Shown below are 21 T cell receptor beta chains from a single sample sequenced in a study of beta chain features in type 1 diabetes. General observations from the study: In all four CD4+ subsets, TCRB CDR3 length was significantly, moderately reduced in type 1 diabetes.

The study reverse transcribed the entire isolated RNA, so it sequenced expressed TCRB transcripts. Only in-frame clones appear in the TCRdb table, and some are missing; sequencing was by immunoSEQ multiplex PCR. The sample contains roughly 350,000 clones, 9.6% of which appear only once. Their antigens remain unidentified. Sequencing was carried out using central memory CD4+ T cells from blood. These receptors were taken from a man aged 25 to 40 with type 1 diabetes.

This clone was detected only a few times. The chain uses TRBV2 and TRBJ2-6, with D hard to call. The CDR3 extends over 14 amino acids. Germline V lookup: CDR1 SNHLY, CDR2 FYNNEI. Trimming pared 4 bases from V and 1 base from J, leaving 5 bases between. This chain's CDR3 is CASSVASGANVLTF. Here the CDR3 DNA reads TGTGCCAGCAGTGTAGCATCTGGGGCCAACGTCCTGACTTTC. The full variable domain, in which reference TRBV2 and TRBJ2-6 provide the parts outside the CDR3, is EPEVTQTPSHQVTQMGQEVILRCVPISNHLYFYWYRQILGQKVEFLVSFYNNEISEKSEIFDDQFSVERPDGSNFTLKIRSTKLEDSAMYFCASSVASGANVLTFGAGSRLTVL.

This clone turned up a few times. This chain joins TRBV7-3 and TRBJ2-5, with TRBD2 matching over 9 bases. CDR3 size: 16 residues. Germline CDR1 is SGHTA and CDR2 is FQGTGA. V dropped 3 bases and J dropped 5; count of bases not matched to a gene: 10. CDR3 sequence (DNA): TGTGCCAGCAGCTTTCGGGGCGGGAGGGCCTCGGAGACCCAGTACTTC. Translated: CASSFRGGRASETQYF.

The gene calls are TRBV10-2 and TRBJ1-1; D is ambiguous. The germline V gene encodes CDR1 WSHSY and CDR2 SAAADI. V was clipped by 6 bases and J by 7 bases, with 12 bases between them. This CDR3 has 12 residues. CDR3 protein: CASRTRVDEAFF. In DNA, the CDR3 is TGCGCCAGCAGAACGCGGGTCGATGAAGCTTTCTTT.

The V call is TRBV25-1, the J call TRBJ1-1; D may be TRBD1 (5 bases). The CDR3 totals 14 residues. V was trimmed by 2 bases and J by 4 bases, leaving 11 bases between them. Germline V gene lookup returns CDR1 MGHDK and CDR2 SYGVNS. DNA of the CDR3: TGTGCCAGCAGTGAAACCGGGGGTGCCACTGAAGCTTTCTTT. This encodes CASSETGGATEAFF.

This clone has a handful of counts. CDR3 DNA: TGTGCCAGCACCCTGAGAGGGATTGGCAATCAGCCCCAGCATTTT. Its protein is CASTLRGIGNQPQHF. The chain links TRBV2 to TRBJ1-5; no reliable D call. The CDR3 covers 15 residues. The V gene lost 7 bases and the J gene lost 2 bases, with 15 bases spanning the gap. Germline CDR1 is SNHLY and CDR2 is FYNNEI. Filled out from reference TRBV2 and TRBJ1-5, the complete variable domain reads EPEVTQTPSHQVTQMGQEVILRCVPISNHLYFYWYRQILGQKVEFLVSFYNNEISEKSEIFDDQFSVERPDGSNFTLKIRSTKLEDSAMYFCASTLRGIGNQPQHFGDGTRLSIL.

The chain employs TRBV2 and TRBJ2-2; the D call may be TRBD1 or TRBD2 (5 bases each). Germline assignment: CDR1 SNHLY and CDR2 FYNNEI. The V end lost 6 bases, the J end lost 6 bases, and 17 bases lay between the germline ends. CDR3 length: 15 residues. CDR3 DNA: TGTGCCAGCAGCTTACCGGGGCAACTGGCCGGGGAGCTGTTTTTT. Protein sequence: CASSLPGQLAGELFF.

This clone occurred a few times. Other DNA variants within this sample encode the same CDR3. This rearrangement joins TRBV5-4 to TRBJ2-5; 13 bases fit TRBD2. Germline trimming cut 2 bases from V and 2 bases from J; bases unmatched to any gene: 3. The V gene's germline CDR1 is SGHNT and CDR2 YYREEE (reference sequence). The CDR3 is made up of 16 amino acids. CDR3 DNA: TGTGCCAGCAGCTTCCGACTAGCGGGAGGACAAGAGACCCAGTACTTC. Translating it yields CASSFRLAGGQETQYF.

The rearrangement links TRBV19 to TRBJ2-1; unclear D gene. V gave up 4 bases and J gave up 3 bases, with 7 bases separating them. This CDR3 contains 13 residues. The germline CDR1 and CDR2 sequences are LNHDA and SQIVND (reference sequence). Written as DNA, the CDR3 is TGTGCCAGTAGTAGGCAGGTCTACAATGAGCAGTTCTTC. This translates into CASSRQVYNEQFF. Variable domain in full (rest from reference TRBV19 and TRBJ2-1): DGGITQSPKYLFRKEGQNVTLSCEQNLNHDAMYWYRQDPGQGLRLIYYSQIVNDFQKGDIAEGYSVSREKKESFPLTVTSAQKNPTAFYLCASSRQVYNEQFFGPGTRLTVL.

This sequence joins TRBV28 and TRBJ1-2; 8 bases fit TRBD1. The CDR3 extends over 12 amino acids. V trimming: 5 bases; J trimming: 7 bases; junction bases outside the gene matches: 3. Germline-derived CDR1 and CDR2 are MDHEN and SYDVKM. DNA for the CDR3: TGTGCCAGCAGTGACGGACAGGGTGGCTACACCTTC. Translation: CASSDGQGGYTF.

This clone came up many times. This sequence joins TRBV27 and TRBJ2-3, with 8 bases matching TRBD2. Germline V gene data show CDR1 as MNHEY and CDR2 as SMNVEV (reference sequence). The CDR3 totals 14 residues. V trimming: 6 bases; J trimming: 2 bases; junction bases outside the gene matches: 4. The CDR3 coding sequence is TGTGCCAGCAGAACAGCGGGAGACACAGATACGCAGTATTTT. Protein: CASRTAGDTDTQYF.

This clone was picked up a small number of times. The rearrangement links TRBV5-1 to TRBJ1-4; 7 bases line up with TRBD1. V dropped 4 bases and J dropped 4; count of bases not matched to a gene: 7. Germline CDR1 reads SGHRS; CDR2 reads YFSETQ. The CDR3 extends over 15 amino acids. The CDR3 spells CASSQRQGRNEKLFF. CDR3 nucleotide sequence: TGCGCCAGCAGCCAGAGACAGGGCCGTAATGAAAAACTGTTTTTT.

The J gene is TRBJ2-1, the V gene TRBV5-1; 9 bases are a match to TRBD2. With 6 bases clipped from V and 4 bases from J, the junction kept 8 bases outside the gene matches. Looked up from germline, CDR1 is SGHRS and CDR2 is YFSETQ. The CDR3 covers 15 residues. This CDR3 reads CASIAAGGTYNEQFF. CDR3 sequence (DNA): TGCGCCAGCATCGCGGCGGGAGGGACATACAATGAGCAGTTCTTC.

This clone has more than one count but fewer than ten. The chain joins TRBV6-5 to TRBJ2-7; D is undetermined. V was shortened by 0 bases and J by 4 bases, with 13 bases between the two germline ends. The CDR3 has 15 residues. Germline V lookup: CDR1 MNHEY, CDR2 SVGAGI. In nucleotides, the CDR3 is TGTGCCAGCAGTTACTCTTATCGGTCGATTTACGAGCAGTACTTC. It encodes CASSYSYRSIYEQYF.

The genes are TRBV7-9 and TRBJ1-3; no firm D call. V lost 5 bases and J lost 0, with 5 bases in between. The CDR3 has 13 amino acids. Per germline, CDR1 SEHNR and CDR2 FQNEAQ (reference sequence). For the CDR3, the DNA is TGTGCCAGCAGCCAACTCTCTGGAAACACCATATATTTT. Protein product: CASSQLSGNTIYF. Combining the CDR3 with reference TRBV7-9 and TRBJ1-3 gives the whole variable domain DTGVSQNPRHKITKRGQNVTFRCDPISEHNRLYWYRQTLGQGPEFLTYFQNEAQLEKSRLLSDRFSAERPKGSFSTLEIQRTEQGDSAMYLCASSQLSGNTIYFGEGSWLTVV.

In DNA, the CDR3 is TGTGCCAGCAGTTACTCGATACAGCGGAGCTACAATGAGCAGTTCTTC. This translates into CASSYSIQRSYNEQFF. The chain has TRBV6-5 and TRBJ2-1, with D possibly being TRBD2 (5 bases). CDR3 length equals 16 residues. Germline values: CDR1 MNHEY, CDR2 SVGAGI. The V gene lost 0 bases and the J gene lost 3 bases, with 12 bases spanning the gap.

This chain uses TRBV27 with TRBJ2-1; TRBD1 matches at 7 bases. CDR3 length equals 17 residues. The J segment lost 4 bases and the V segment lost 2 bases, leaving 11 bases of the junction unmatched. Germline V gene sequence: CDR1 MNHEY, CDR2 SMNVEV (reference sequence). The CDR3 is CASSLRGNRDSYNEQFF. CDR3 nucleotide sequence: TGTGCCAGCAGTTTAAGAGGGAATAGGGACAGTTACAATGAGCAGTTCTTC.

This chain links TRBV7-2 with TRBJ2-7; D gene unclear. The V gene's germline CDR1 is SGHTA and CDR2 FQGNSA. Trimming removed 0 bases from V and 3 bases from J, with 6 bases in between. The CDR3 length is 13 residues. The CDR3 reads CASSLAKGYEQYF. Here the CDR3 DNA reads TGTGCCAGCAGCTTAGCGAAGGGCTACGAGCAGTACTTC.

This chain uses TRBV15 with TRBJ2-6; 7 bases agree with TRBD2. Germline V gene data show CDR1 as LNHNV and CDR2 as YYDKDF (reference sequence). CDR3 length: 17 residues. V lost 1 base to trimming and J lost 2 bases; unmatched junction nucleotides: 5. In DNA, the CDR3 is TGTGCCACCAGCAGAGCCAGCAGCGGGGCTGGGGCCAACGTCCTGACTTTC. Residues: CATSRASSGAGANVLTF.

The rearrangement uses TRBV7-3 and TRBJ2-1, with 9 bases fitting TRBD2. Germline CDR1 SGHTA, CDR2 FQGTGA. This CDR3 region has 16 residues. The V and J ends lost 5 bases and 8 bases, in that order; junction bases with no gene match: 13. The CDR3, as DNA: TGTGCCAGCAGCCTCGGTGTTAGCGGGAGAGGAGATGAGCAGTTCTTC. Translating gives CASSLGVSGRGDEQFF.

This clone was detected ten times or more. The V gene is TRBV10-3, the J gene TRBJ1-1; D ambiguous. Trimming stripped 6 bases from V and 0 bases from J, with 8 bases between. This CDR3 comprises 13 residues. CDR1 and CDR2 from the germline V gene are ENHRY and SYGVKD. The CDR3 sequence is CAIRPGLNTEAFF. The CDR3 nucleotides read TGTGCCATCAGGCCCGGGTTGAACACTGAAGCTTTCTTT.

This clone has more than one count but fewer than ten. J is TRBJ2-1 and V is TRBV5-1; 11 bases map to TRBD2. The V segment lost 4 bases and the J segment 1 base; nucleotides outside the gene matches: 10. The germline gives CDR1 SGHRS, CDR2 YFSETQ. This CDR3 contains 18 residues. The CDR3 is CASSTVAGGQSSYNEQFF. The CDR3 DNA sequence: TGCGCCAGCAGCACTGTAGCGGGAGGGCAGTCTTCCTACAATGAGCAGTTCTTC.